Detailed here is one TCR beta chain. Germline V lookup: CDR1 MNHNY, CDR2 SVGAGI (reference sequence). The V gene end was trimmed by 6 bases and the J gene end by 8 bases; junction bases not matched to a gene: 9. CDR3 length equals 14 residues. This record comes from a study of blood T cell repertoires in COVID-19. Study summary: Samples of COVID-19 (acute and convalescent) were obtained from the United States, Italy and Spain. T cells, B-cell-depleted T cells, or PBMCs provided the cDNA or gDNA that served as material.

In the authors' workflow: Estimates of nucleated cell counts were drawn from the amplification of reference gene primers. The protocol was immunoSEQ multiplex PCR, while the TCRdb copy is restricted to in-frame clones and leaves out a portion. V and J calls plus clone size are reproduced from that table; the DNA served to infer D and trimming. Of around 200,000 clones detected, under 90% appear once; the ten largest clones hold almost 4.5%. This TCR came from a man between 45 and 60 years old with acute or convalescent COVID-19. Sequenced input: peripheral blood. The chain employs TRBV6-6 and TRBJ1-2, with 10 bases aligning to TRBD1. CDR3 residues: CASSSLDRGSGYTF. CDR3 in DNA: TGTGCCAGCAGCTCTTTGGACAGGGGGAGCGGCTACACCTTC.